The 6 T cell receptor beta chains presented below share a single source sample, sequenced in a study of early T cells in non-severe SARS-CoV-2 infection (dated by TCRdb to about 2021). Library prep was done by 5' RACE. The run used a NextSeq 500. The public reads were quality trimmed at Q25 with fastp and then assembled into clones with MiXCR by TCRdb, keeping productive beta chains. Under each unique CDR3 protein, matching rows form one entry showing the most common genes and DNA. This sample holds 25,000 to 35,000 distinct CDR3 sequences; about 7% were observed only once. The ten most abundant clones make up under 5% of the sample. The sequenced material came from whole blood. These receptors originate from an adult who was a healthcare worker with PCR-confirmed SARS-CoV-2 infection or an uninfected control (not recorded which).

This clonotype was seen repeatedly, ten times or more. The chain carries TRBV7-6 and TRBJ1-5; 12 positions match TRBD1. CDR1 and CDR2 (germline): SGHVS, FNYEAQ. CDR3 size: 18 residues. J lost 2 bases, V lost 5 bases, and 10 bases had no gene match. The CDR3 coding sequence is TGTGCCAGCAGCACCGGGACAGGGGGCGTCTCTGGCAATCAGCCCCAGCATTTT. Its protein is CASSTGTGGVSGNQPQHF. Complete variable domain (other parts from reference TRBV7-6 and TRBJ1-5): GAGVSQSPRYKVTKRGQDVALRCDPISGHVSLYWYRQALGQGPEFLTYFNYEAQQDKSGLPNDRFSAERPEGSISTLTIQRTEQRDSAMYRCASSTGTGGVSGNQPQHFGDGTRLSIL.

The chain has TRBV18 and TRBJ2-7; D unclear. V was clipped by 3 bases and J by 2 bases, with 5 bases between them. The CDR3 runs to 12 residues. The germline V gene encodes CDR1 KGHSH and CDR2 LQKENI. The CDR3: CASSPIPYEQYF. CDR3 DNA: TGTGCCAGCTCACCGATCCCCTACGAGCAGTACTTC.

The J gene is TRBJ2-2, the V gene TRBV28, with D perhaps matching TRBD1 (6 bases). The CDR3 loop spans 14 amino acids. Germline values: CDR1 MDHEN, CDR2 SYDVKM. Trimming cost V 6 bases and J 3 bases, with 11 bases left between them. In DNA, the CDR3 is TGTGCCAGCAGACCCGGACAGTACACCGGGGAGCTGTTTTTT. It encodes CASRPGQYTGELFF.

The rearrangement links TRBV11-3 to TRBJ1-1, with TRBD1 identical over 8 bases. The CDR3 length is 13 residues. J was trimmed by 4 bases and V by 5 bases; bases with no gene match: 3. Germline CDR1 reads SGHNT; CDR2 reads YENEEA. The CDR3 nucleotides are TGTGCCAGCAGCAATACAGGGGGCACTGAAGCTTTCTTT. Encoded protein: CASSNTGGTEAFF.

This chain joins TRBV29-1 and TRBJ2-1; D is unclear. The CDR3 has 14 amino acids. Trimming removed 5 bases at V and 0 bases at J, with 11 bases between. In germline, CDR1 is SQVTM, CDR2 ANQGSEA. This CDR3 is CSVPHSSSYNEQFF. The CDR3 DNA reads TGCAGCGTTCCCCACAGCAGCTCCTACAATGAGCAGTTCTTC.

At least ten counts were recorded for this clonotype. V is TRBV30 and J is TRBJ2-7; D uncertain. Trimming took 1 base from V and 2 from J, leaving 12 bases between them. Germline V CDR1 and CDR2: GTSNPN, SVGIG (reference sequence). This CDR3 region has 14 residues. The CDR3 reads CAWSENSAPYEQYF. Here the CDR3 DNA reads TGTGCCTGGAGTGAAAACAGCGCCCCCTACGAGCAGTACTTC.